What follows are 21 T cell receptor beta chains derived from one specimen sequenced in a study of blood T cells in healthy people across ages (dated by TCRdb to the mid-2010s). Library construction relied on 5' RACE. The instrument given in TCRdb is Illumina HiSeq 2500. A second about 7 to 12 cycle PCR used a sample-barcoded 5' primer and a J-beta primer mix. TCRdb trimmed the raw reads at Q25, called clones with MiXCR and kept productive beta chains. Rows matching on CDR3 protein sequence are summarized as one entry with the most common DNA and genes. The sample data list 850,000 or so distinct CDR3 sequences, and 25% to 30% of these were observed just once. About 18% of the sample belongs to the ten largest clones. Specimen: blood. All receptors come from a woman aged 80 or over in good health.

The chain employs TRBV18 and TRBJ2-3; TRBD2 is a possible D gene (6 bases). Germline loops: CDR1 KGHSH, CDR2 LQKENI. Trimming cost V 3 bases and J 3 bases, with 13 bases left between them. This CDR3 comprises 15 residues. The CDR3 protein is CASSPLLATTDTQYF. CDR3 DNA: TGTGCCAGCTCACCTCTACTAGCCACGACAGATACGCAGTATTTT. Looking up the rest from reference TRBV18 and TRBJ2-3 gives the full variable domain: NAGVMQNPRHLVRRRGQEARLRCSPMKGHSHVYWYRQLPEEGLKFMVYLQKENIIDESGMPKERFSAEFPKEGPSILRIQQVVRGDSAAYFCASSPLLATTDTQYFGPGTRLTVL.

The J gene is TRBJ2-2, the V gene TRBV6-5; 8 positions match TRBD2. V lost 2 bases to trimming and J lost 6 bases; unmatched junction nucleotides: 5. Per the germline V gene, CDR1 is MNHEY and CDR2 is SVGAGI. This CDR3 has 15 residues. CDR3 nucleotide sequence: TGTGCCAGCAGTTACCCCGGGGGGGCCGCCGGGGAGCTGTTTTTT. This translates into CASSYPGGAAGELFF.

This clonotype has only a few counts. The rearrangement links TRBV19 to TRBJ2-6, with no clear D. CDR3 size: 18 residues. Germline V gene data show CDR1 as LNHDA and CDR2 as SQIVND (reference sequence). The V and J ends lost 0 bases and 4 bases respectively, with 16 bases between them. The DNA of the CDR3 is TGTGCCAGTAGTATAGAGGGCAGGAGCCGACCGGGGGCCAACGTCCTGACTTTC. Translated, it gives CASSIEGRSRPGANVLTF.

On this clonotype: A read error may produce the germline difference seen at one junction end. J is TRBJ2-1 and V is TRBV27, with 16 bases aligning to TRBD2. Germline CDR1 reads MNHEY; CDR2 reads SMNVEV (reference sequence). The CDR3 contains 20 residues. Written as DNA, the CDR3 is TGTGTCAGCAGTTTAAGGATTCCGGGACTAGCGGGGGGGAACTACAATGAGCAGTTCTTC. Translating it yields CVSSLRIPGLAGGNYNEQFF.

This clonotype was found many times. This chain uses TRBV5-4 with TRBJ2-3; D is unresolved. Germline V gene sequence: CDR1 SGHNT, CDR2 YYREEE (reference sequence). V was shortened by 0 bases and J by 0 bases, with 11 bases between the two germline ends. The CDR3 extends over 16 amino acids. In nucleotides, the CDR3 is TGTGCCAGCAGCTTGGTTCACAAAACTAGCACAGATACGCAGTATTTT. Protein product: CASSLVHKTSTDTQYF.

This clonotype was observed a few times. The rearrangement links TRBV21-1 to TRBJ1-6; TRBD1, the D gene given by the table, was not confirmed from the DNA. TRBV21-1 is an annotated pseudogene. This CDR3 comprises 18 residues. CDR3 sequence: CASSKERQGSSYNSPLHF. The DNA for the CDR3 is TGTGCCAGCAGCAAAGAGAGACAGGGGAGCTCCTATAATTCACCCCTCCACTTT.

Comment on this clonotype: A read error may account for a junction end that differs from germline. J is TRBJ1-2 and V is TRBV18, with 7 nucleotides matching TRBD1. This CDR3 contains 16 residues. The germline V gene has CDR1 KGHSH and CDR2 LQKENI. The CDR3 sequence: CAGSPSDRPRGYGYTF. CDR3 nucleotides: TGTGCCGGCTCACCATCGGACAGGCCCCGGGGCTATGGCTACACCTTC.

This clonotype was recorded only once. The V call is TRBV7-2, the J call TRBJ2-2; 8 bases align to TRBD2. Trimming cost V 5 bases and J 0 bases; bases outside gene matches: 5. CDR1 is SGHTA and CDR2 is FQGNSA in the germline V gene. This CDR3 contains 16 residues. The CDR3: CASSTTSGPNTGELFF. The CDR3 bases are TGTGCCAGCAGCACCACTAGCGGACCGAACACCGGGGAGCTGTTTTTT.

The count of this clonotype is one. The chain is built from TRBV6-2 or TRBV6-3 and TRBJ1-2; unclear D gene. This CDR3 comprises 12 residues. CDR1 and CDR2 from the germline V gene are MNHEY and SVGEGT. V dropped 8 bases and J dropped 4 bases, with 11 bases sitting between them. The CDR3 loop is CASSPNCYGYTF. The CDR3 coding sequence is TGTGCCAGCTCGCCTAACTGCTATGGCTACACCTTC.

With respect to this clonotype: It may be a read error: a sequence one base away is much more abundant. This chain links TRBV7-2 with TRBJ1-2; D is possibly TRBD1 (6 bases). The CDR3 runs 16 residues. Trimming removed 5 bases from V and 8 bases from J, with 24 bases in between. Germline V CDR1 and CDR2: SGHTA, FQGNSA. CDR3 sequence: CASSPIIQGVGGGYTF. CDR3 bases: TGTGCCAGCAGCCCAATTATACAGGGCGTAGGTGGAGGCTACACCTTC.

The sample holds many counts of this clonotype. CDR3 in amino acids: CASSYPPQRGGGYTF. CDR3 sequence (DNA): TGTGCCAGCAGTTACCCACCGCAAAGGGGGGGTGGCTACACCTTC. The chain is built from TRBV6-5 and TRBJ1-2, with D maybe TRBD1 (6 bases). Trimming took off 2 bases at V and 7 bases at J, with 17 bases between the two ends. Germline lookup yields CDR1 MNHEY and CDR2 SVGAGI. The CDR3 is made up of 15 amino acids.

The rearrangement links TRBV24-1 to TRBJ2-5, with TRBD2 matching over 13 bases. CDR1 is KGHDR and CDR2 is SFDVKD in the germline V gene. V dropped 6 bases and J dropped 5; count of bases not matched to a gene: 8. This CDR3 is built from 16 residues. DNA for the CDR3: TGTGCCACCAGTCCCGGGACTAGCGGGGTGCGGGAGACCCAGTACTTC. It translates to CATSPGTSGVRETQYF.

Many counts were recorded for this clonotype. This chain connects TRBV20-1 to TRBJ2-7; 15 bases map to TRBD2. V lost 3 bases, J lost 4 bases, and 10 bases stayed unmatched. The germline CDR1 and CDR2 sequences are DFQATT and SNEGSKA (reference sequence). The CDR3 has 17 amino acids. The CDR3 sequence is CSASGTGLAGGEYEQYF. The CDR3 coding sequence is TGCAGTGCTAGCGGAACCGGACTAGCGGGGGGGGAGTACGAGCAGTACTTC.

CDR3 in amino acids: CASRGDGGAGSPLHF. In DNA form, the CDR3 reads TGTGCCAGCAGGGGAGACGGGGGCGCAGGATCGCCCCTCCACTTT. This chain connects TRBV2 to TRBJ1-6; TRBD1 might be the D (6 bases). This CDR3 is 15 amino acids long. V dropped 6 bases and J dropped 13 bases, with 22 bases sitting between them. Looked up from germline, CDR1 is SNHLY and CDR2 is FYNNEI.

The table lists this clonotype with many counts. The V gene is TRBV20-1, the J gene TRBJ1-2, with no clear D. The germline V and J ends were trimmed by 1 base and 4 bases, with 10 bases remaining between them. CDR1 and CDR2 (germline): DFQATT, SNEGSKA (reference sequence). This CDR3 is built from 13 residues. CDR3 DNA: TGCAGTGCTAGAGTTGGGGATCTCTATGGCTACACCTTC. Encoded protein: CSARVGDLYGYTF.

This clonotype was counted ten times or more. The CDR3 protein is CASSLDPGNTDTQYF. DNA for the CDR3: TGCGCCAGCAGCTTGGATCCGGGAAACACAGATACGCAGTATTTT. This chain connects TRBV5-1 to TRBJ2-3; TRBD2 is a possible D gene (5 bases). Germline V gene lookup returns CDR1 SGHRS and CDR2 YFSETQ. This CDR3 region has 15 residues. The V end was cut by 0 bases, the J end by 2 bases, with 10 bases between. The full variable domain, in which reference TRBV5-1 and TRBJ2-3 provide the parts outside the CDR3, is KAGVTQTPRYLIKTRGQQVTLSCSPISGHRSVSWYQQTPGQGLQFLFEYFSETQRNKGNFPGRFSGRQFSNSRSEMNVSTLELGDSALYLCASSLDPGNTDTQYFGPGTRLTVL.

V is TRBV11-2 and J is TRBJ2-3; D not certain. The CDR3 spans 16 residues. In germline, CDR1 is SGHAT, CDR2 FQNNGV. The germline V and J ends were trimmed by 0 bases and 3 bases, with 13 bases remaining between them. The CDR3 sequence: CASSLEISPETDTQYF. The CDR3 DNA reads as TGTGCCAGCAGCTTAGAAATATCTCCCGAAACAGATACGCAGTATTTT.

This clonotype was observed many times. This chain connects TRBV4-3 to TRBJ1-2; 7 positions match TRBD1. Trimming removed 0 bases from V and 8 bases from J; junction bases left unmatched: 15. CDR1 is LGHNA, CDR2 YSLEER, per germline. This CDR3 comprises 17 residues. CDR3 bases: TGCGCCAGCAGCCAAGAGGTCGGGGTTTCGACAGGGCTAGGCTACACCTTC. Translation: CASSQEVGVSTGLGYTF.

In its sample, this clonotype was seen a few times. CDR3 coding DNA: TGTGCCAGCAGCCAAGGGTTGACAGGGGGCGCCGGTGGCTACACCTTC. Translating it yields CASSQGLTGGAGGYTF. The V and J genes are TRBV3-1 and TRBJ1-2; 10 nucleotides match TRBD1. From germline, CDR1 is LGHDT and CDR2 YNNKEL (reference sequence). The length of the CDR3 is 16 residues. The junction had 9 bases not matched to a gene; V was cut back by 1 base and J by 7 bases.

This clonotype was picked up many times. V and J are TRBV29-1 and TRBJ2-1; D possibly corresponds to TRBD2 (6 bases). Germline CDR1 SQVTM, CDR2 ANQGSEA. The CDR3 sequence is 16 residues long. Trimming left V 3 bases short and J 4 bases short, with 19 bases between. CDR3 residues: CSVDRGGATLYNEQFF. In DNA form, the CDR3 reads TGCAGCGTTGATAGAGGAGGGGCCACCTTATACAATGAGCAGTTCTTC.

This clonotype was recorded once. This sequence joins TRBV20-1 and TRBJ2-1, with D possibly called TRBD1 or TRBD2 (5 bases each). With 3 bases removed from V and 10 bases from J, the gap between germline ends came to 25 bases. Germline CDR1 DFQATT, CDR2 SNEGSKA (reference sequence). CDR3 length equals 16 residues. This CDR3 is CSARGDLVAQFGEQFF. The CDR3, as DNA: TGCAGTGCTAGGGGGGATCTAGTAGCCCAATTTGGGGAGCAGTTCTTC.